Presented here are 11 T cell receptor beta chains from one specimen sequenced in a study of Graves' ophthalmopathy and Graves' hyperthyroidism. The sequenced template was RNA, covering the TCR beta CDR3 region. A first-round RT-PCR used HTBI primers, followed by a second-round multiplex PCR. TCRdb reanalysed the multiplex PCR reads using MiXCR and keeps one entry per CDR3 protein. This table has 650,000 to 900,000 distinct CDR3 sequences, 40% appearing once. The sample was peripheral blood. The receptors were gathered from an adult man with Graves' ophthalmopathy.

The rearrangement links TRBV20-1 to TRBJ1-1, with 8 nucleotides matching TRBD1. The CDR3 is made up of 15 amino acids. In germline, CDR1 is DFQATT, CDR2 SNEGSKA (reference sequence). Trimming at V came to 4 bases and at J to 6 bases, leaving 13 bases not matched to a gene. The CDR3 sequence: CSATEVAGGLAEAFF. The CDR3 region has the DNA TGCAGTGCTACCGAGGTGGCAGGGGGCTTGGCTGAAGCTTTCTTT.

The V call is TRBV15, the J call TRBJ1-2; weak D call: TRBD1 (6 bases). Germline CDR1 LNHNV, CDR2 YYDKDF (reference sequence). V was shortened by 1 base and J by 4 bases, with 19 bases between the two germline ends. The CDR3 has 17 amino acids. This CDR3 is CATSRGTAGFVGYGYTF. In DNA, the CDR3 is TGTGCCACCAGCAGAGGGACAGCCGGTTTTGTGGGCTATGGCTACACCTTC. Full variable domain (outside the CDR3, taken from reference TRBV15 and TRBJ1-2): DAMVIQNPRYQVTQFGKPVTLSCSQTLNHNVMYWYQQKSSQAPKLLFHYYDKDFNNEADTPDNFQSRRPNTSFCFLDIRSPGLGDTAMYLCATSRGTAGFVGYGYTFGSGTRLTVV.

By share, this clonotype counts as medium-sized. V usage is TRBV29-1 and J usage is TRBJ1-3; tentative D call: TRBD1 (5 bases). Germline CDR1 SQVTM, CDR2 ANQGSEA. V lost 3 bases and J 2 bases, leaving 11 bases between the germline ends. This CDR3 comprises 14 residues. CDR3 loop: CSVEWGGTGNTIYF. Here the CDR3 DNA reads TGCAGCGTTGAGTGGGGCGGCACTGGAAACACCATATATTTT.

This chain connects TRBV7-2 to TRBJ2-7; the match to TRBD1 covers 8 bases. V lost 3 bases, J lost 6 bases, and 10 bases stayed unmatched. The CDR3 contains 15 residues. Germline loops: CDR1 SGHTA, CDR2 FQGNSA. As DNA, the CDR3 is TGTGCCAGCAGCTTGGCGGGGTCTACAGGGGGCGAGCAGTACTTC. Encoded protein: CASSLAGSTGGEQYF. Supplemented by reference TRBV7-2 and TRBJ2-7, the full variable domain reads GAGVSQSPSNKVTEKGKDVELRCDPISGHTALYWYRQSLGQGLEFLIYFQGNSAPDKSGLPSDRFSAERTGGSVSTLTIQRTQQEDSAVYLCASSLAGSTGGEQYFGPGTRLTVT.

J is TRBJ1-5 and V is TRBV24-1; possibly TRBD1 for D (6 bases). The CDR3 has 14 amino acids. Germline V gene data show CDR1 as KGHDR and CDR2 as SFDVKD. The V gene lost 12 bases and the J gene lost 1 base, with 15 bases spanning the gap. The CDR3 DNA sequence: TGTGCCTCGGGGACCGGGACAAGCAATCAGCCCCAGCATTTT. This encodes CASGTGTSNQPQHF.

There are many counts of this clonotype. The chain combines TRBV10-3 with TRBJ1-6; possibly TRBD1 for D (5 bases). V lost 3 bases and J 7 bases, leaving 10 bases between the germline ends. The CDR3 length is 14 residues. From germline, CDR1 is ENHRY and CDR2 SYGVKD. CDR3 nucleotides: TGTGCCATCAGTGAAAGGGGTCTAAATTCACCCCTCCACTTT. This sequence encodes CAISERGLNSPLHF.

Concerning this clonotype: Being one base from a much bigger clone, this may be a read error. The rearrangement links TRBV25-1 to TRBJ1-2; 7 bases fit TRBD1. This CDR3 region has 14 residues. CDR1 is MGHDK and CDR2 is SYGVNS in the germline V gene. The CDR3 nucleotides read TGTGCCAGCAGCGCGGGGGGGACAGCCTATGGCTACGCCTTC. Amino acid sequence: CASSAGGTAYGYAF.

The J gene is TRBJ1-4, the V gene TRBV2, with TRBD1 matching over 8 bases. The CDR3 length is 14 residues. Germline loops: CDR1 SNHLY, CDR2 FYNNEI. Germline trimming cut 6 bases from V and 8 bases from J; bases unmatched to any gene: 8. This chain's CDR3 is CASRDRVAREKLFF. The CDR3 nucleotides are TGTGCCAGCAGGGACAGGGTGGCTAGGGAAAAACTGTTTTTT.

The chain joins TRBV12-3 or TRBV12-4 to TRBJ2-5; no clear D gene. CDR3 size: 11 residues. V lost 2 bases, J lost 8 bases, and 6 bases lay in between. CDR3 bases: TGTGCCAGCAGTTTACAGCCTACCCAGTACTTC. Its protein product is CASSLQPTQYF.

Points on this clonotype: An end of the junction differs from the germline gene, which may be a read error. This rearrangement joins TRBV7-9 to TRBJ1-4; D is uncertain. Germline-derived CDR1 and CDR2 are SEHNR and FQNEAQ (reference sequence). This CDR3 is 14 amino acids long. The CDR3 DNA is TGCGCCAGCAGCCAGATTGGATTGAATGAAAAACTGTTTTTT. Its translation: CASSQIGLNEKLFF.

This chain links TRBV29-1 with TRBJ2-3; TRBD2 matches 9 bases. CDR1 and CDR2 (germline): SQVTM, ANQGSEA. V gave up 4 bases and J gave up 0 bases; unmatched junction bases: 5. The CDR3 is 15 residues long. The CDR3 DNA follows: TGCAGCGTTGTAATTAGCGGGAGTAGCACAGATACGCAGTATTTT. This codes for CSVVISGSSTDTQYF.